This T cell receptor (beta chain) was captured by sequencing in a study of molecular identifiers for immune sequencing clone quantification. This clonotype was recorded at least ten times. Its target is unknown. Sorting recovered naive CD8 T cells on a CD8+CD4-CCR7+CD45RA+ profile. TCRdb passed the PCR reads through MiXCR, listing each CDR3 protein once. The sample lists about 320,000 distinct CDR3 sequences, about a fifth occurring once. Study conclusions and caveats: In cases of identical TCR molecules sharing a barcode, highly expanded clone sizes could be underestimated. Whereas naive cells kept under 1% of molecules in clones above 20 RNA copies, such clones held over 99% in effectors.

CDR3 length equals 11 residues. J was trimmed by 4 bases and V by 7 bases; bases with no gene match: 2. Germline CDR1 SQVTM, CDR2 ANQGSEA. Sequenced sample: naive CD8+ T cells from blood, with Jurkat cell RNA spiked in. Subset indicated: FACS-sorted CD8+CD4-CCR7+CD45RA+ naive T cells. This chain joins TRBV29-1 and TRBJ1-1, with TRBD1 matching over 8 bases. This TCR was sampled from a human donor in good health. Some libraries in this study had Jurkat cell RNA spiked in. The CDR3: CSGGQGTEAFF. The CDR3 region has the DNA TGCAGCGGCGGACAGGGCACTGAAGCTTTCTTT. The full variable domain, with the rest looked up from reference TRBV29-1 and TRBJ1-1, is SAVISQKPSRDICQRGTSLTIQCQVDSQVTMMFWYRQQPGQSLTLIATANQGSEATYESGFVIDKFPISRPNLTFSTLTVSNMSPEDSSIYLCSGGQGTEAFFGQGTRLTVV.